This T cell receptor beta chain was profiled in a study of shared clonotypes between healthy human individuals. The trim removed 1 base at V and 3 bases at J, leaving 6 bases unmatched. The CDR3 is 15 amino acids. CDR1 is LNHNV and CDR2 is YYDKDF in the germline V gene (reference sequence). Evenly divided among several immunoSEQ plates was the genomic DNA of each subset. Sorted-subset replicate PCR reactions were performed with around 200 ng DNA, corresponding to roughly 29,000 T cell genomes. Authors' analysis steps: ImmunoSEQ supplied junction-only sequences lacking quality scores, so filtering was different. TCRdb's table, derived via immunoSEQ multiplex PCR, lists solely in-frame clones and lacks some. That table supplies the V and J calls and clone size; D and trimming were determined from the DNA. The data show 2 million to 2.5 million clones, roughly 90% seen once. This clone appeared a single time.

The sequencing sample was made of naive CD4+ T cells from PBMCs. The subset denotes: CD45RA+ positively selected. The clonotype comes from a young man in good health. Some clones in this sample may be carry-over from other donors' samples. The chain has TRBV15 and TRBJ2-7; 7 nucleotides match TRBD1. CDR3 nucleotide sequence: TGTGCCACCAGCAGAGCGGCAGGGGGAAACTACGAGCAGTACTTC. It codes for CATSRAAGGNYEQYF.